This T cell receptor beta chain is from a study of blood T cell repertoires in COVID-19. V was shortened by 0 bases and J by 4 bases, with 12 bases between the two germline ends. Germline lookup yields CDR1 SQVTM and CDR2 ANQGSEA. CDR3 length equals 14 residues. TCRdb keeps only in-frame clones here, not all; method: immunoSEQ multiplex PCR. The sample contains under 300,000 clones, approximately 85% of which appear only once. The chain joins TRBV29-1 to TRBJ1-2; D is possibly TRBD1 (5 bases). The material sequenced was PBMCs or T cells enriched from blood (not recorded which). The source is a woman in her twenties or thirties who had recovered from COVID-19. CDR3 amino acids: CSVEDHYRRYGYTF. CDR3 coding DNA: TGCAGCGTTGAAGATCATTACAGGCGCTATGGCTACACCTTC.